This T cell receptor beta chain is drawn from a study of shared clonotypes between healthy human individuals. As for the study in general: In total, the donors were a couple of women and a few men aged 18 to 49.

The CDR3 totals 15 residues. CDR1 and CDR2 from the germline V gene are MNHNS and SASEGT. V lost 7 bases to trimming and J lost 3 bases; unmatched junction nucleotides: 11. Profiled with immunoSEQ multiplex PCR; TCRdb holds only in-frame clones, not every one. The sample has over a million clones, roughly 80% seen once. This clone has more than one count but fewer than ten. The chain employs TRBV6-1 and TRBJ1-2; 7 positions match TRBD1. The sequence was obtained from a man younger than 35 in good health. Input material: memory CD4+ T cells sorted from blood. Subset given: CD45RA-negative fraction. This CDR3 is CASTLTLGQDYGYTF. In DNA, the CDR3 is TGTGCCAGCACCCTTACACTCGGACAGGACTATGGCTACACCTTC.